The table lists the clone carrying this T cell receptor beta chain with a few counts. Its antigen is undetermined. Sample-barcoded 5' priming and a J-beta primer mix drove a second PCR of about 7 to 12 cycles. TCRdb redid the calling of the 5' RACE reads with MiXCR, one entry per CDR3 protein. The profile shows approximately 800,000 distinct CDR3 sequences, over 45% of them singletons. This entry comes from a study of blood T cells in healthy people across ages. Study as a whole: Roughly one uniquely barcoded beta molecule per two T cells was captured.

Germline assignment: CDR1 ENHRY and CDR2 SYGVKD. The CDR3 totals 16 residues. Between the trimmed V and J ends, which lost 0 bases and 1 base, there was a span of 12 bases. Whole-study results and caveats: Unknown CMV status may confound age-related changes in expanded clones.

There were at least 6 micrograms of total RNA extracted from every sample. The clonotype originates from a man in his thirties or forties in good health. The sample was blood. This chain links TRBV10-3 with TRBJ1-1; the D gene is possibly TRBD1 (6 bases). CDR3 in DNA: TGTGCCATCAGTGAGTCGTTAGGGGGACAGAACACTGAAGCTTTCTTT. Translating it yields CAISESLGGQNTEAFF.